This is a list of T cell receptor beta chains from one sample in a study of blood T cell repertoires in COVID-19. Generated by immunoSEQ multiplex PCR, the TCRdb table keeps only in-frame clones and is missing some. The table lists fewer than 200,000 clones, around 87% of them singletons. The sample was peripheral blood. These TCRs come from a man aged 40-49 years with active or convalescent COVID-19. CDR3s include the opening cysteine and the closing phenylalanine or tryptophan. The D gene is left open where the match is weak.

j_call d_call v_call cdr3_aa
TRBJ1-5 NA TRBV24-1 CAKRWEKGQPQHF
TRBJ1-4 TRBD1 TRBV11-2 CASSVISRGLNEKLFF
TRBJ1-6 NA TRBV25-1 CASSTTNSNSPLHF
TRBJ2-7 TRBD1 TRBV18 CASGQGGIHEQYF
TRBJ1-5 TRBD1 TRBV5-6 CASSRGTGWADSNQPQHF
TRBJ1-3 NA TRBV5-6 CASSFILGDAGNTIYF
TRBJ1-1 NA TRBV7-9 CASSLTGESTEAFF
TRBJ2-2 NA TRBV10-3 CAISESTRGTGELFF
TRBJ1-3 NA TRBV21-1 CASSKQGGRSGNTIYF
TRBJ2-5 NA TRBV11-3 CASRGQASQETQYF
TRBJ2-7 NA TRBV12-3/TRBV12-4 CASSLVGVTRQYF
TRBJ2-2 TRBD1 TRBV2 CALRGRSGELFF
TRBJ2-7 NA TRBV7-9 CASSSLTGPYEQYF
TRBJ2-5 TRBD1 TRBV7-8 CASSLEYFRGETQYF
TRBJ1-2 NA TRBV5-6 CASSLAIGTKVNYDGYTF
TRBJ1-3 NA TRBV4-1 CASSQLSRGSGNTIYF
TRBJ2-4 NA TRBV15 CATSSPGTKNIQYF
TRBJ2-3 TRBD2 TRBV4-3 CASSQGLAGGPVTDTQYF
TRBJ2-3 NA TRBV9 CASSVTSTDTQYF
TRBJ2-3 NA TRBV11-2 CASSRGDYTDTQYF
TRBJ2-2 NA TRBV27 CASSFLGGEAGELFF
TRBJ2-3 TRBD2 TRBV13 CASSLPSGTSGGAGTDTQYF
TRBJ1-1 TRBD1 TRBV24-1 CATRGTANTEAFF
TRBJ1-2 NA TRBV4-2 CASSHARQGLFSNYGYTF
TRBJ2-7 TRBD1 TRBV5-1 CASSFTRQGSNEQYF
TRBJ2-2 NA TRBV4-1 CASSPFDGLTGNTGELFF
TRBJ1-1 NA TRBV14 CASSQDGDFYTEAFF
TRBJ2-2 NA TRBV12-5 CASGLDVKNTGELFF
TRBJ2-1 NA TRBV6-5 CASRPGTSYNEQFF
TRBJ1-2 TRBD1 TRBV6-5 CASSWGQGTWGYTF
TRBJ2-1 TRBD2 TRBV2 CASSRQLAGGYNEQFF
TRBJ2-5 NA TRBV18 CASSPPMGGKETQYF
TRBJ2-5 NA TRBV2 CASSEALGSVGTQYF
TRBJ2-1 NA TRBV3-1/TRBV3-2 CASSPGTYNEQFF
TRBJ2-1 TRBD1 TRBV5-8 CASSRTGGWDEQFF
TRBJ2-1 NA TRBV6-1 CASSELYNEQFF
TRBJ2-5 NA TRBV27 CASSLLRGSEETQYF
TRBJ1-3 TRBD1 TRBV5-1 CASSLTGTGGMGSGNTIYF
TRBJ1-6 TRBD1 TRBV15 CATSETGTVYNSPLHF
TRBJ1-5 NA TRBV19 CASTTVLYSNQPQHF
TRBJ2-7 TRBD2 TRBV5-6 CASSDTSVYEQYF
TRBJ2-5 TRBD2 TRBV3-1/TRBV3-2 CASSQRGGTETQYF
TRBJ1-2 NA TRBV30 CACNRDSASYTF
TRBJ1-5 NA TRBV19 CASSMGRGLGQPQHF
TRBJ2-1 NA TRBV24-1 CATSAPLGAEGVYNEQFF
TRBJ1-4 TRBD1 TRBV2 CASSGQATTNEKLFF
TRBJ1-5 NA TRBV7-8 CASSSQGPLGQPQHF
TRBJ1-5 TRBD1 TRBV4-1 CASSQVGQGNQPQHF
TRBJ1-1 NA TRBV15 CATSRDSTGGEAFF